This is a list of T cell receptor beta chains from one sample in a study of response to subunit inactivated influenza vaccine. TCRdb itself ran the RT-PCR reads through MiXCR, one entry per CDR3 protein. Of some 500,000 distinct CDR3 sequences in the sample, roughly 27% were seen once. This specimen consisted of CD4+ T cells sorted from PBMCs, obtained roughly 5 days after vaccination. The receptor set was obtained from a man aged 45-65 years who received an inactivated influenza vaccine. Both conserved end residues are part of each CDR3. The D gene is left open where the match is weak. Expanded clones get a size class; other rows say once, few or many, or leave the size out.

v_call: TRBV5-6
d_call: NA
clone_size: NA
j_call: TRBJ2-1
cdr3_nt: TGTGCCAGCAGCTTGCCCGCTTCGAACATAGGGCAGTTCTTC
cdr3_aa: CASSLPASNIGQFF

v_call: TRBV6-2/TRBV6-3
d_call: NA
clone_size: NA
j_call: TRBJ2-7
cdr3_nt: TGTGCCAACCCCCAGGAGCAGTACTTC
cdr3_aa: CANPQEQYF

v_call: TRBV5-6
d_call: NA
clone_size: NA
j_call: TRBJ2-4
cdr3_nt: TGTGCCAGCACCCGCCCTTACTTC
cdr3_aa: CASTRPYF

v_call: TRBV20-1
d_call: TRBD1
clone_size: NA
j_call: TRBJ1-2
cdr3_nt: TGCAGTGCTAGGATCGACAGGGGCAACTATGGCTACACCTTC
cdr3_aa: CSARIDRGNYGYTF

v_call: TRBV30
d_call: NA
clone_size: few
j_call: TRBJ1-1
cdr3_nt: TGTGCCTGGAGCCCTTCCACAGGTCAGAACACTGAAGCTTTCTTT
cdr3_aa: CAWSPSTGQNTEAFF

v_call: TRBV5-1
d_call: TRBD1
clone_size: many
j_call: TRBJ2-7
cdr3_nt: TGCGCCAGCAGCTTGGGGACAGGGGGCAGATACGAGCAGTACTTC
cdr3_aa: CASSLGTGGRYEQYF

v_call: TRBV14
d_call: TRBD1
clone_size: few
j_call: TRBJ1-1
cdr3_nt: TGTGCCAGCAGCCAACAGGGGGCGAGTACTGAAGCTTTCTTT
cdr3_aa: CASSQQGASTEAFF

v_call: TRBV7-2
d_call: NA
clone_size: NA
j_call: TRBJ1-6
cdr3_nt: TGTGCCAGCAGCTTCGGGCCTCTCGTATATAATTCACCCCTCCACTTT
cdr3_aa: CASSFGPLVYNSPLHF

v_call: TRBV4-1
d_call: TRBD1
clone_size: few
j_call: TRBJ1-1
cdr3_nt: TGCGCCAGCAGCCGCCTCCAACAGGGGGGCACTGAAGCTTTCTTT
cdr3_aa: CASSRLQQGGTEAFF

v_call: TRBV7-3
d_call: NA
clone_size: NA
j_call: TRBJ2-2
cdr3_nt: TGTGCCAGCAGCTTAGGGGGCTTGAGAGGAACCGGGGAGCTGTTTTTT
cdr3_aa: CASSLGGLRGTGELFF

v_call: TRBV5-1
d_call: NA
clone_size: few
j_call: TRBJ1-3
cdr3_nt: TGCGCCAGCAGCTTGGAGGTTGCCACTGCGACCACCATATATTTT
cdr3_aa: CASSLEVATATTIYF

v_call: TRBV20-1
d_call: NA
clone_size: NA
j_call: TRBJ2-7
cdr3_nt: TGCAGTGCTAGAGAGGTTGACGAGCAGTACTTC
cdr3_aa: CSAREVDEQYF

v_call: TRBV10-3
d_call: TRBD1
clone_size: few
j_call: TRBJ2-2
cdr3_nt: TGTGCCATCAGTGAGACGGGACAGGGGAACACCGGGGAGCTGTTTTTT
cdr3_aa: CAISETGQGNTGELFF

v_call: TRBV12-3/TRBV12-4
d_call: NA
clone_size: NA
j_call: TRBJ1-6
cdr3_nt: TGTGCCAGCAGTTTGTTACAGGGTTGGACACCCCTCCACTTT
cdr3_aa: CASSLLQGWTPLHF

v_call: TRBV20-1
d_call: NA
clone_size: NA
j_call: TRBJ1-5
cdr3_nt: TGCAGTGCCCGTACAGGAACCGATAGCAATCAGCCCCAGCATTTT
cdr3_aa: CSARTGTDSNQPQHF

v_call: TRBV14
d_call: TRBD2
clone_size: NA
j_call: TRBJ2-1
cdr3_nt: TGTGCCAGCAGCCACACTAGCGGGCCTACTCCGACCTCCTACAATGAGCAGTTCTTC
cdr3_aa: CASSHTSGPTPTSYNEQFF

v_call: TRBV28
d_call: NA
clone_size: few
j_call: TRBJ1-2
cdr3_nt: TGTGCCAGCAGCAAAGCAGGCCCGACAAAGTATGGCTACACCTTC
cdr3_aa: CASSKAGPTKYGYTF

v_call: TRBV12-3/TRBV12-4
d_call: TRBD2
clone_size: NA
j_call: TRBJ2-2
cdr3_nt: TGTGCCAGCAGTACCTCTAGCGGGGGGGCCGGGGAGCTGTTTTTT
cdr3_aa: CASSTSSGGAGELFF

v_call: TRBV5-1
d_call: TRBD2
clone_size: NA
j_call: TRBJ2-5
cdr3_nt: TGCGCCAGCAGCTTGGCCGGCCAGGCGGGGGAAACCCAGTACTTC
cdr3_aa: CASSLAGQAGETQYF

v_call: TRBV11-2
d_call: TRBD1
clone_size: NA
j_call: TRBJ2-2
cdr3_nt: TGTGCCAGCAGCCCGACAGGGGATGGGACCGGGGAGCTGTTTTTT
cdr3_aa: CASSPTGDGTGELFF

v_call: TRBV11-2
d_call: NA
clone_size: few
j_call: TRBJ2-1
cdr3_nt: TGTGCCAGCAGCCCAGAACAGGTGAGCTCCTACAATGAGCAGTTCTTC
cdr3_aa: CASSPEQVSSYNEQFF

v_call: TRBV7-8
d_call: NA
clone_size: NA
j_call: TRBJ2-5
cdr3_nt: TGTGCCAGCAGCCCAACAAGAGGTTCGGCTAGTAAGACCCAGTACTTC
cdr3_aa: CASSPTRGSASKTQYF

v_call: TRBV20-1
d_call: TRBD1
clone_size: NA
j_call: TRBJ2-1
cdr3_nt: TGCAGTGCAACACCCGGACAGGGGGTAAATGAGCAGTTCTTC
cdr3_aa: CSATPGQGVNEQFF

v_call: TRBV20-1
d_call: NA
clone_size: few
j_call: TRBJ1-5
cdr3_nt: TGCAGCCAACTAACGGGGAGCAATCAGCCCCAGCATTTT
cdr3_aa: CSQLTGSNQPQHF

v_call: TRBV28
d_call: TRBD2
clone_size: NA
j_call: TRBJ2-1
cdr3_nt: TGTGCCAGCAATAGCGGGAGGATCTATGAGCAGTTCTTC
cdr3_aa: CASNSGRIYEQFF

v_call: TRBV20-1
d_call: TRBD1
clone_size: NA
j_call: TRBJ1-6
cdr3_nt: TGCAGTGCTAGAGATCTTCGGACAGGGGGACAATCACCCCTCCACTTT
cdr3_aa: CSARDLRTGGQSPLHF

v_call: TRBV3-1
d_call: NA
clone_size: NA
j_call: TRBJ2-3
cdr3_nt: TGTGCCAGCAGCCAAGGGACTCCTAGACAGTATTTT
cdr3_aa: CASSQGTPRQYF

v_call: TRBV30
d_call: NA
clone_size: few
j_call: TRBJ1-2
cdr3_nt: TGTGCCTGGAGTCCCCGACCAAACTATGGCTACACCTTC
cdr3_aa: CAWSPRPNYGYTF

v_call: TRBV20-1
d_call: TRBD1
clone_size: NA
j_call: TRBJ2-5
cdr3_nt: TGCAGTGTTAGACAGGGGGCGGAAGAGACCCAGTACTTC
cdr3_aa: CSVRQGAEETQYF

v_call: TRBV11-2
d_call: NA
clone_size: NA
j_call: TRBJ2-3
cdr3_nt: TGTGCCAGCAGCTTATACCCAGATACGCAGTATTTT
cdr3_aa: CASSLYPDTQYF

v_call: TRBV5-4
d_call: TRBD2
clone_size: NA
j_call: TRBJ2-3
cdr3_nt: TGTGCCAGCAGCTCCGGGACTAGCGGGAGGACTAGCACAGATACGCAGTATTTT
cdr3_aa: CASSSGTSGRTSTDTQYF

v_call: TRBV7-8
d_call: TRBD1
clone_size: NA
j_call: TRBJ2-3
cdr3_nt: TGTGCCAGCAGATCCATCCGGGACAGTTTCACAGATACGCAGTATTTT
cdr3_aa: CASRSIRDSFTDTQYF

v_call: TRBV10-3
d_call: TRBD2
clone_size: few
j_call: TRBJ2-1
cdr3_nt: TGTGCCATCAGTGATACGGGGGGATCCTACAATGAGCAGTTCTTC
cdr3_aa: CAISDTGGSYNEQFF

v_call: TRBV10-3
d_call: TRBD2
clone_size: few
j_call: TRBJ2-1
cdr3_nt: TGTGCCATCAGATCACTAGCGGGGGGCAGGAATGAGCAGTTCTTC
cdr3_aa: CAIRSLAGGRNEQFF

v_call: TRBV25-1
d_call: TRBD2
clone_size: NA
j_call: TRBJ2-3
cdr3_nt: TGTGCCAGCAGTGAAGGACTAGCGGTTAGCACAGATACGCAGTATTTT
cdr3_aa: CASSEGLAVSTDTQYF

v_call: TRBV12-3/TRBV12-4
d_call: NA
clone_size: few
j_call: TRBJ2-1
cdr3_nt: TGTGCCAGCAGTTTAAACAGAGTCTCCTACAATGAGCAGTTCTTC
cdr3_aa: CASSLNRVSYNEQFF

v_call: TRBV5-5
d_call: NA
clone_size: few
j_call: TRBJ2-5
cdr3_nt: TGTGCCAGCAGCACTATGGAGACCCAGTACTTC
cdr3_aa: CASSTMETQYF

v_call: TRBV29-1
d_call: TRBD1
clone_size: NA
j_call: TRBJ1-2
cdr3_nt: TGCAGCGCGACAGGGGGCGATGGCTACACCTTC
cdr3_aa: CSATGGDGYTF

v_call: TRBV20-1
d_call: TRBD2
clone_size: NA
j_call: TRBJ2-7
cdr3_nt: TGCAGTGCTAGAGTGGCTAGCGGTACCACCTACGAGCAGTACTTC
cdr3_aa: CSARVASGTTYEQYF

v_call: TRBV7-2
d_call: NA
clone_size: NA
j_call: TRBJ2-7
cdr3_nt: TGTGCCAGCACCCTGGGTCGGGGCTACGAGCAGTACTTC
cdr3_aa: CASTLGRGYEQYF

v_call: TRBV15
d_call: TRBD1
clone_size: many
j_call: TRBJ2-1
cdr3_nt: TGTGCCACCAGCAGAGAGTCGGGAACAGGGGTGTGGGATGAGCAGTTCTTC
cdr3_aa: CATSRESGTGVWDEQFF

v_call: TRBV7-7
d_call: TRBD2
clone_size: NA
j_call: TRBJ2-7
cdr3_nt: TGTGCCAGCACCCGGAGTGGGACTAGCGGGATCACCTACGAGCAGTACTTC
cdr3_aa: CASTRSGTSGITYEQYF

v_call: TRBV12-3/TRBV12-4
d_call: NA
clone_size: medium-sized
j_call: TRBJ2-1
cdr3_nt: TGTGCCAGCGGGCCCGTCGCTGGGGAGCAGTTCTTC
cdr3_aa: CASGPVAGEQFF

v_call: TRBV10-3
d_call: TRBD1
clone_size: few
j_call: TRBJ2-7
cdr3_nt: TGTGCCATCAGTGAGATACAGGGGGCGCGAAGCGAGCAGTACTTC
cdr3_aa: CAISEIQGARSEQYF

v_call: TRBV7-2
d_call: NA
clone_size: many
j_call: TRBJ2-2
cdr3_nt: TGTGCCAGCAGCTTACTATATCCCGGGGAGCTGTTTTTT
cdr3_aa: CASSLLYPGELFF

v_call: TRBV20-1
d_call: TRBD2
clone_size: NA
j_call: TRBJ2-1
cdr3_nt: TGCAGTGCTAGGGGGGGGGAAGGGAGCTCCTACAATGAGCAGTTCTTC
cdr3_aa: CSARGGEGSSYNEQFF

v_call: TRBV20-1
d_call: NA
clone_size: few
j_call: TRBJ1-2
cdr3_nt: TGCAGTGCTAGAAAAGACCAGGGGCGCTATGGCTACACCTTC
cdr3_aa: CSARKDQGRYGYTF

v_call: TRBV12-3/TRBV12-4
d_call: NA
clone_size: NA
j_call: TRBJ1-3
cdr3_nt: TGTGCCAGCGGCGACAGCTTCTCTGGAAACACCATATATTTT
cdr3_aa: CASGDSFSGNTIYF

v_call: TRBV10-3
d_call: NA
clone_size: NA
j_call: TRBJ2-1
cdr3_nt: TGTGCCATCAGGGAAGATACAGGGAACAATGAGCAGTTCTTC
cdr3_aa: CAIREDTGNNEQFF

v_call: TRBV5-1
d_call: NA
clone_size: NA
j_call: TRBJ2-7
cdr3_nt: TGCGCCAGCAGCTTGGAACAGCAACCCTACGAGCAGTACTTC
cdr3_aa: CASSLEQQPYEQYF

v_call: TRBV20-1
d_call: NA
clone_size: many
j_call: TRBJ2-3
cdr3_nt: TGCAGTGCTGGCCTCACAGATACGCAGTATTTT
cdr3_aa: CSAGLTDTQYF

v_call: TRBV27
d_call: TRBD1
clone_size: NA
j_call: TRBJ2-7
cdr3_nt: TGTGCCAGCAGTTTACCGGGTAGGACAGGGACCTACGAGCAGTACTTC
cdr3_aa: CASSLPGRTGTYEQYF

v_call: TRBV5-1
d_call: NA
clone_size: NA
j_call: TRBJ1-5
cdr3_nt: TGCGCCAGCAGCCAGGACTTCAATCAGCCCCAGCATTTT
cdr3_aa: CASSQDFNQPQHF

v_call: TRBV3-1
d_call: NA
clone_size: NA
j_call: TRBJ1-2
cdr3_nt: TGTGCCAGCAGCCAAGAGAAAGGGAATGGCTACACCTTC
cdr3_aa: CASSQEKGNGYTF

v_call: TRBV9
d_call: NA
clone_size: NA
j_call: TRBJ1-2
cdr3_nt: TGTGCCAGCAGCCCCAAACGAAGGGGGGGGGATGGCTACACCTTC
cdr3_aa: CASSPKRRGGDGYTF

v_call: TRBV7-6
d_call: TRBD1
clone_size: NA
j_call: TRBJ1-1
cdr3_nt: TGTGCCAGTACTCCAAGGGGTTGGGGGACAGGGAGTGAAGCTTTCTTT
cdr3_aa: CASTPRGWGTGSEAFF

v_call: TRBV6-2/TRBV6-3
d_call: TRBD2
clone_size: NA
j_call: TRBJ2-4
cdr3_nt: TGTGCCAGCAGTTATGGACTAGCGGGAGTTCAGTACTTC
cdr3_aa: CASSYGLAGVQYF

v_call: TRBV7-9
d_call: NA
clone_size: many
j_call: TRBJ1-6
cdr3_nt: TGTGCCAGCAGCTTAAGGCTCAGTTCTAATTCACCCCTCCACTTT
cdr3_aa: CASSLRLSSNSPLHF

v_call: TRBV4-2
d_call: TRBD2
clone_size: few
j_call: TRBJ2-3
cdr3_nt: TGTGCCAGCAGCCAAGATTACAGACTAGCGGGGACAGATACGCAGTATTTT
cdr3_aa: CASSQDYRLAGTDTQYF